Listed below are T cell receptor beta chains from one sample, sequenced in a study of response to subunit inactivated influenza vaccine. TCRdb ran MiXCR on the RT-PCR reads and lists one entry per CDR3 protein. The sample carries about 530,000 distinct CDR3 sequences, approximately 10% recorded once. The sample here was PBMCs from blood, taken on the day of vaccination. The receptor source for this set is a man aged 45-60 years who received an inactivated influenza vaccine. The CDR3 runs from the conserved cysteine through the conserved F or W. The D gene is left open where the match is weak. The size of a clone is reported for some rows only, either as once, few or many, or as a class for expanded clones.

cdr3_aa | cdr3_nt | v_call | clone_size | j_call | d_call
CASTVARANGYTF | TGTGCCAGCACCGTAGCGCGGGCGAACGGCTACACCTTC | TRBV6-6 | few | TRBJ1-2 | -
CASNPKNLSHNEQFF | TGCGCCAGCAACCCCAAAAATCTAAGCCACAATGAGCAGTTCTTC | TRBV5-1 | - | TRBJ2-1 | -
CASSYLQHGTQYF | TGTGCCAGCAGTTACCTACAACACGGTACGCAGTATTTT | TRBV6-5 | - | TRBJ2-3 | -
CASSKDSYSYEQYF | TGTGCCAGCAGCAAAGACAGCTACAGCTACGAGCAGTACTTC | TRBV7-8 | few | TRBJ2-7 | -
CSASVGSSNYGYTF | TGCAGTGCTAGTGTGGGGTCTTCTAACTATGGCTACACCTTC | TRBV20-1 | few | TRBJ1-2 | -
CASSKGLTYEQYF | TGCGCCAGCAGTAAGGGTCTGACCTACGAGCAGTACTTC | TRBV10-1 | many | TRBJ2-7 | -
CATSDELAENNEQFF | TGTGCCACCAGTGATGAACTAGCGGAGAACAATGAGCAGTTCTTC | TRBV24-1 | few | TRBJ2-1 | TRBD2
CSAREGAADEQFF | TGCAGTGCCCGGGAGGGGGCCGCGGACGAGCAGTTCTTC | TRBV20-1 | few | TRBJ2-1 | -
CSVSIHNEQFF | TGCAGCGTTTCGATACACAATGAGCAGTTCTTC | TRBV29-1 | - | TRBJ2-1 | -
CASSLNGNQPQHF | TGCGCCAGCAGCTTGAACGGCAATCAGCCCCAGCATTTT | TRBV5-1 | - | TRBJ1-5 | -
CAGGDQPQHF | TGTGCCGGGGGAGATCAGCCCCAGCATTTT | TRBV19 | few | TRBJ1-5 | -
CASSTGLVRETQYF | TGTGCCAGCAGCACCGGACTAGTCCGGGAGACCCAGTACTTC | TRBV11-2 | - | TRBJ2-5 | TRBD2
CASRWDRSYNSPLHF | TGTGCCAGCCGTTGGGACAGGTCTTATAATTCACCCCTCCACTTT | TRBV6-5 | few | TRBJ1-6 | TRBD1
CASGLGGPGNTIYF | TGTGCCAGCGGTTTGGGAGGCCCTGGAAACACCATATATTTT | TRBV12-3/TRBV12-4 | few | TRBJ1-3 | -
CASSYYGYGYTF | TGTGCCAGCAGTTACTACGGATATGGCTACACCTTC | TRBV6-2/TRBV6-3 | few | TRBJ1-2 | -
CASSHDMGEGETQYF | TGCGCCAGCAGCCATGATATGGGTGAGGGAGAGACCCAGTACTTC | TRBV4-3 | few | TRBJ2-5 | -
CASSVRGSGAGELFF | TGTGCCAGCAGCGTACGCGGGAGCGGGGCCGGGGAGCTGTTTTTT | TRBV9 | few | TRBJ2-2 | TRBD2
CASSLPFSSYEQYF | TGTGCCAGCAGTTTACCTTTTAGCTCCTACGAGCAGTACTTC | TRBV28 | few | TRBJ2-7 | -
CASSLPGSTGELFF | TGCGCCAGCAGCTTGCCCGGGAGCACCGGGGAGCTGTTTTTT | TRBV5-1 | - | TRBJ2-2 | -
CASSLAPVDYGYTF | TGTGCCAGCAGTTTAGCCCCTGTTGACTATGGCTACACCTTC | TRBV28 | few | TRBJ1-2 | -
CASSPSTGTINEQFF | TGTGCCAGCAGCCCAAGCACTGGGACAATCAATGAGCAGTTCTTC | TRBV11-2 | - | TRBJ2-1 | -
CATSRDSPGTYPYEQYF | TGTGCCACCAGCAGAGATTCTCCGGGGACATACCCCTACGAGCAGTACTTC | TRBV15 | few | TRBJ2-7 | -
CASRPGQGWESSYNEQFF | TGCGCCAGCAGACCGGGACAGGGTTGGGAGAGCTCCTACAATGAGCAGTTCTTC | TRBV5-1 | many | TRBJ2-1 | TRBD1
CASSSPGGNNEQFF | TGTGCCAGCAGTTCCCCCGGGGGGAACAATGAGCAGTTCTTC | TRBV28 | few | TRBJ2-1 | TRBD2
CASSLRGLVRSGATDTQYF | TGTGCCAGCAGCTTAAGGGGACTGGTCCGGAGCGGAGCCACAGATACGCAGTATTTT | TRBV11-2 | - | TRBJ2-3 | -
CASSAVGPGSYNEQFF | TGTGCCAGCTCAGCGGTGGGGCCCGGGTCATACAATGAGCAGTTCTTC | TRBV18 | few | TRBJ2-1 | -
CAISEKGGYEQYF | TGTGCCATCAGTGAGAAGGGGGGCTACGAGCAGTACTTC | TRBV10-3 | many | TRBJ2-7 | -